This T cell receptor (beta chain) emerged from a study of T cell repertoires in cytomegalovirus infection. TCRdb itself ran the reads through MiXCR, one entry per CDR3 protein. The sample holds 250,000 or so distinct CDR3 sequences, more than 15% seen once. This clonotype was observed a handful of times. The CDR3 consists of 14 residues. V was trimmed by 5 bases and J by 2 bases, leaving 13 bases between them. In germline, CDR1 is SEHNR, CDR2 FQNEAQ (reference sequence). Source material: CD8+ T cells from PBMCs. The source of this sequence is a human donor in good health (CMV status not recorded). Some clones in this sample may be carry-over from other donors' samples. V is TRBV7-9 and J is TRBJ2-7, with TRBD1 as a possible D gene (6 bases). The CDR3 protein is CASSPGQNPYEQYF. In nucleotides, the CDR3 is TGTGCCAGCAGCCCTGGACAGAATCCCTACGAGCAGTACTTC.